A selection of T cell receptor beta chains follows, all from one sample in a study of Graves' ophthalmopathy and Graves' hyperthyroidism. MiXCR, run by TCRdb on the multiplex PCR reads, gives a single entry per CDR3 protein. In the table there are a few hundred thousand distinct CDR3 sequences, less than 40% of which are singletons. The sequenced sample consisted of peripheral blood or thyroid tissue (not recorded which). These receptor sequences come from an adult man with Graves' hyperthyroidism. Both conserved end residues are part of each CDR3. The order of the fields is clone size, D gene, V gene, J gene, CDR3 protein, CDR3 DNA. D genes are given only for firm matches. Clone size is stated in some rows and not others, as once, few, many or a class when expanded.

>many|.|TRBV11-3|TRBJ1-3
CASRPGSGNTIYF
TGTGCCAGCAGGCCAGGGTCTGGAAACACCATATATTTT
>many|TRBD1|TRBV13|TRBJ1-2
CASILRTGNYGYTF
TGTGCCAGCATCCTAAGGACAGGCAACTATGGCTACACCTTC
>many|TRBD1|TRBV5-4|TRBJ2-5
CASSLDSDRGWETQYF
TGTGCCAGCAGCTTGGATTCGGACAGGGGATGGGAGACCCAGTACTTC
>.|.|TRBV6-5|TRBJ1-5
CASSNRDDQPQHF
TGTGCCAGCAGTAACCGGGACGATCAGCCCCAGCATTTT
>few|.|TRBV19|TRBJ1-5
CASSMEGYSNQPQHF
TGTGCCAGTAGTATGGAAGGATATAGCAATCAGCCCCAGCATTTT
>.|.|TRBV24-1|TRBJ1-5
CATSEPWTVLQPQHF
TGTGCCACCAGTGAACCTTGGACAGTGCTTCAGCCCCAGCATTTT
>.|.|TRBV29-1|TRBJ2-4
CSVEQGGKAKNIQYF
TGCAGCGTTGAACAGGGTGGGAAAGCCAAAAACATTCAGTACTTC
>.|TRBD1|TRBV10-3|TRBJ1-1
CAISELWDRDTEAFF
TGTGCCATCAGTGAATTGTGGGACAGGGACACTGAAGCTTTCTTT
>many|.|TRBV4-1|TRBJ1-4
CASSQEQGLNEKLFF
TGCGCCAGCAGCCAAGAACAGGGCCTTAATGAAAAACTGTTTTTT
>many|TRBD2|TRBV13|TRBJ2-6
CASSPTSGISGANVLTF
TGTGCCAGCAGCCCGACTAGCGGCATCTCTGGGGCCAACGTCCTGACTTTC
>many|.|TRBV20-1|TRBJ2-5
CSARDGAQETQYF
TGCAGTGCTAGAGACGGGGCACAAGAGACCCAGTACTTC
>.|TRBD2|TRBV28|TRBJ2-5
CASLAGGPGETQYF
TGTGCCAGCCTAGCGGGGGGGCCAGGGGAGACCCAGTACTTC
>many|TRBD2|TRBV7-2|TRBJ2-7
CASSQLAGVESGEQYF
TGTGCCAGCAGCCAACTAGCGGGAGTAGAAAGCGGCGAGCAGTACTTC
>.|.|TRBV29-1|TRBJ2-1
CSASFPAYDEQFF
TGCAGTGCTAGCTTTCCGGCGTACGATGAGCAGTTCTTC
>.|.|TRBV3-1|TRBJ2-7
CASSQGLDEQYF
TGTGCCAGCAGCCAAGGGCTCGACGAGCAGTACTTC
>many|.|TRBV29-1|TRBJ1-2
CSVEQEHDGSAISYGYTF
TGCAGCGTTGAACAAGAGCATGACGGGAGCGCCATTAGCTATGGCTACACCTTC
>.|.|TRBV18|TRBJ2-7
CASSPEQNYEQYF
TGTGCCAGCTCACCAGAGCAAAACTACGAGCAGTACTTC
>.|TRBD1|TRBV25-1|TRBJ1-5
CASSELREQGGYGNQPQHF
TGTGCCAGCAGTGAATTGAGGGAACAGGGGGGGTACGGCAATCAGCCCCAGCATTTT
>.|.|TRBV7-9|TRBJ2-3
CASSLAGARTDTQYF
TGTGCCAGCAGCTTAGCGGGGGCCCGCACAGATACGCAGTATTTT
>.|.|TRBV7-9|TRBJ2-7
CASSLDRGADEQYF
TGTGCCAGCAGCTTAGATCGCGGGGCAGATGAGCAGTACTTC
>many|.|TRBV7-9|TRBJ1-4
CASSSPAAGEKLFF
TGTGCCAGCAGCTCACCGGCAGCTGGGGAAAAACTGTTTTTT
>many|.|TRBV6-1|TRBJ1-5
CASSGDTIQPQHF
TGTGCCAGCTCCGGGGATACCATTCAGCCCCAGCATTTT
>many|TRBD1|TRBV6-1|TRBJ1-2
CASSEVVTGGFGYTF
TGTGCCAGCAGTGAAGTAGTTACAGGGGGCTTTGGCTACACCTTC
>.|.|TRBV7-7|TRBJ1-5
CASSLWGASAQHF
TGTGCCAGCAGCTTATGGGGGGCGTCGGCCCAGCATTTT
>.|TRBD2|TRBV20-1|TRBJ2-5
CSLSLGGAGETQYF
TGCAGTTTAAGCCTCGGGGGGGCGGGGGAGACCCAGTACTTC
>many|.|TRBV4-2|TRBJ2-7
CASSQSGGPVHYEQYF
TGTGCCAGCAGCCAATCTGGGGGGCCGGTCCACTACGAGCAGTACTTC
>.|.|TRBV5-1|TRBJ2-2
CASSSILAGELFF
TGCGCCAGCAGCAGCATCTTGGCCGGGGAGCTGTTTTTT
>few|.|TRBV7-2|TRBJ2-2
CASSFTDLGTGELFF
TGTGCCAGCAGTTTTACAGATTTGGGCACCGGGGAGCTGTTTTTT
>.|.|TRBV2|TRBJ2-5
CASSEARIQETQYF
TGTGCCAGCAGTGAGGCCCGTATCCAAGAGACCCAGTACTTC
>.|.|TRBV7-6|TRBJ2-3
CASRKGTADTQYF
TGTGCCAGCAGGAAAGGGACGGCTGATACGCAGTATTTT
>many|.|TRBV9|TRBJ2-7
CASSTADSYEQYF
TGTGCCAGCAGCACGGCGGACTCCTACGAGCAGTACTTC
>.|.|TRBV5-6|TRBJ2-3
CASSPPTVSQRTDTQYF
TGTGCCAGCAGCCCCCCCACGGTATCCCAGCGCACAGATACGCAGTATTTT
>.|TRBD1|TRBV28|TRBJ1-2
CASSLRGLSYGYTF
TGTGCCAGCAGTTTAAGGGGGCTTAGCTATGGCTACACCTTC
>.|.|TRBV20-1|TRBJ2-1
CSARPQYNEQFF
TGCAGTGCTAGACCCCAATACAATGAGCAGTTCTTC
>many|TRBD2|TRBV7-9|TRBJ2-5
CASTFSGSRGETQYF
TGTGCCAGCACTTTTAGCGGGAGTCGGGGAGAGACCCAGTACTTC
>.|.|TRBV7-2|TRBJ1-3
CASSLAGGGVNTIYF
TGTGCCAGCAGCTTAGCGGGGGGTGGGGTTAACACCATATATTTT
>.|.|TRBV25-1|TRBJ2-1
CASSDTRGRNEQFF
TGTGCCAGCAGTGATACTAGGGGGAGGAATGAGCAGTTCTTC
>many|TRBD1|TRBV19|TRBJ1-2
CASIRTGGPNYGYTF
TGTGCCAGTATCCGGACAGGGGGCCCAAACTATGGCTACACCTTC
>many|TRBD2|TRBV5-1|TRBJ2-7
CASSLDGPGGLSEQYF
TGCGCCAGCAGCTTGGACGGCCCGGGAGGGCTCAGCGAGCAGTACTTC
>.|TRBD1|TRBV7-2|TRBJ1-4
CASSLAGTGGEKLFF
TGTGCCAGCAGCTTAGCTGGGACAGGGGGTGAAAAACTGTTTTTT
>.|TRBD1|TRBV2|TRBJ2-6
CASSTGESGANVLTF
TGTGCCAGCAGTACAGGGGAGTCTGGGGCCAACGTCCTGACTTTC
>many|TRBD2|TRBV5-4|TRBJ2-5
CASSKSSGTGETQYF
TGTGCCAGCAGCAAGTCTAGCGGAACGGGGGAGACCCAGTACTTC
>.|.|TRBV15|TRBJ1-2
CATSRDLDSDSYGYTF
TGTGCCACCAGCAGAGACCTGGACAGTGATAGCTATGGCTACACCTTC
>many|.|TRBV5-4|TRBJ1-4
CASSSGTGEKLFF
TGTGCCAGCAGCAGTGGGACGGGTGAAAAACTGTTTTTT
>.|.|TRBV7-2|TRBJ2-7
CASTGPSSYEQYF
TGTGCTAGTACAGGCCCGAGCTCCTACGAGCAGTACTTC
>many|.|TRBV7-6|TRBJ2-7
CASSPFTPETLNNGGEQYF
TGTGCCAGCAGCCCGTTTACGCCCGAGACACTAAATAATGGTGGCGAGCAGTACTTC
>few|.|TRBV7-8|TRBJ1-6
CASSPGKSYNSPLHF
TGTGCCAGCAGCCCCGGGAAATCCTATAATTCACCCCTCCACTTT
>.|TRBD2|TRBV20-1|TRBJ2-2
CSARGLAGVGELFF
TGCAGTGCTAGAGGACTAGCGGGAGTAGGGGAGCTGTTTTTT
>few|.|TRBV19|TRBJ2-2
CASSLGPGFSGELFF
TGTGCCAGTAGTTTGGGACCCGGGTTCTCCGGGGAGCTGTTTTTT
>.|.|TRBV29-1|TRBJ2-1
CSVSESSYNEQFF
TGCAGCGTTAGCGAGAGCTCCTACAATGAGCAGTTCTTC
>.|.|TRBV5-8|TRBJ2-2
CASSLAPRNRGGELFF
TGTGCCAGCAGCTTGGCTCCCCGGAACCGGGGCGGGGAGCTGTTTTTT
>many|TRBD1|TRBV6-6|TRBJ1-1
CASSKDRGTNTEAFF
TGTGCCAGCAGTAAGGACAGGGGAACGAACACTGAAGCTTTCTTT
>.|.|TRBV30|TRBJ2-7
CAWGRLGSSYEQYF
TGTGCCTGGGGGCGGCTGGGAAGCTCCTACGAGCAGTACTTC